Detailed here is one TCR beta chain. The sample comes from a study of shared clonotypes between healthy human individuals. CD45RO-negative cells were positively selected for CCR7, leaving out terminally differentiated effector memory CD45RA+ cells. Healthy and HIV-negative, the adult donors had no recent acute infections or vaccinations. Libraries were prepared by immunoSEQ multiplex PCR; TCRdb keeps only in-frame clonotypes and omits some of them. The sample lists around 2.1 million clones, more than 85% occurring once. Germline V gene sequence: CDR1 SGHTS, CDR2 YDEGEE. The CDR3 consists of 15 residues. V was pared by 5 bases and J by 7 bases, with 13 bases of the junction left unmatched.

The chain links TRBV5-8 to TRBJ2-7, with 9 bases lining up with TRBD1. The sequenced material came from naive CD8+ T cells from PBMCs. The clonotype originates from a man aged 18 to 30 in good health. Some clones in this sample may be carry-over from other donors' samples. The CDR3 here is CASSFFYRGQGEQYF. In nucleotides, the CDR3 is TGTGCCAGCAGTTTCTTTTACAGGGGGCAAGGGGAGCAGTACTTC.